The 21 T cell receptor beta chains given below trace back to one sample, sequenced in a study of cytomegalovirus exposure and HLA in healthy donors. Using immunoSEQ multiplex PCR, the repertoire was profiled, and TCRdb retains in-frame clones only, with some absent. The table has some 170,000 clones, approximately 86% seen once. What was sequenced was PBMCs. The receptors were sampled from a man aged 30 to 45 in good health and CMV-seropositive.

Turning to this clone: This is likely a read error, given that the CDR3 carries no conserved phenylalanine or tryptophan at its end. The limits of the CDR3 on the DNA are not certain, so only TCRdb's listed CDR3 is given. The CDR3 protein is CATRPAGGPKS. The chain uses TRBV10-1 and TRBJ2-7; no DNA check was done on the table's D call, TRBD2. The CDR3 spans 11 amino acids, including both terminal residues. Germline V gives CDR1 WNHNN, CDR2 SYGVQD (reference sequence).

The DNA for the CDR3 is TGTGCCAGCAGCTTGGCCGTCGGCAATCAGCCCCAGCATTTT. Translating it yields CASSLAVGNQPQHF. This chain joins TRBV5-8 and TRBJ1-5; D remains unclear. The germline V and J ends were trimmed by 0 bases and 2 bases, with 6 bases remaining between them. Per the germline V gene, CDR1 is SGHTS and CDR2 is YDEGEE. CDR3 length: 14 residues.

This chain links TRBV10-3 with TRBJ2-7, with unresolved D. Trimming shortened V by 0 bases and J by 7 bases, and 10 bases separated the two germline ends. Germline V gene sequence: CDR1 ENHRY, CDR2 SYGVKD. CDR3 length: 13 residues. CDR3 loop: CAISESVKPEQYF. Here the CDR3 DNA reads TGTGCCATCAGTGAGTCGGTGAAACCAGAGCAGTACTTC.

The chain couples TRBV7-8 to TRBJ2-7; TRBD1 is a possible D gene (6 bases). Germline assignment: CDR1 SGHVS and CDR2 FQNEAQ. This CDR3 region has 14 residues. V was cut by 5 bases and J by 4 bases, with 15 bases left in between. The CDR3 nucleotides read TGTGCCAGCAGCCCAGGGGTCGCCCTGTACGAGCAGTACTTC. Translated, it gives CASSPGVALYEQYF.

J is TRBJ1-1 and V is TRBV6-6; no definite D call. Germline V lookup: CDR1 MNHNY, CDR2 SVGAGI (reference sequence). Trimming cost V 2 bases and J 5 bases, with 12 bases left between them. The CDR3 is 14 residues long. The CDR3 DNA follows: TGTGCCAGCAGTTACGGTAGGCAGGTGACTGAAGCTTTCTTT. Protein sequence: CASSYGRQVTEAFF.

This chain links TRBV5-4 with TRBJ2-7, with D maybe TRBD1 (6 bases). Trimming shortened V by 1 base and J by 5 bases, and 13 bases separated the two germline ends. CDR1 and CDR2 from the germline V gene are SGHNT and YYREEE (reference sequence). This CDR3 region has 14 residues. CDR3 loop: CASSLPDRIHEQYF. DNA for the CDR3: TGTGCCAGCAGCTTGCCCGACAGGATCCACGAGCAGTACTTC. Complete variable domain (other parts from reference TRBV5-4 and TRBJ2-7): ETGVTQSPTHLIKTRGQQVTLRCSSQSGHNTVSWYQQALGQGPQFIFQYYREEENGRGNFPPRFSGLQFPNYSSELNVNALELDDSALYLCASSLPDRIHEQYFGPGTRLTVT.

The chain is built from TRBV4-3 and TRBJ2-3; no reliable D call. CDR3 length: 12 residues. V lost 0 bases and J lost 3, with 1 base in between. CDR1 and CDR2 (germline): LGHNA, YSLEER. CDR3 in DNA: TGCGCCAGCAGCCAAGAAACAGATACGCAGTATTTT. Translation: CASSQETDTQYF.

CDR3 loop: CAGPGQGEYEQYF. The CDR3, as DNA: TGTGCCGGACCGGGACAGGGGGAGTACGAGCAGTACTTC. The V and J genes are TRBV19 and TRBJ2-7; 11 bases map to TRBD1. After removal of 11 bases from V and 4 bases from J, the junction contained 7 bases not matched to a gene. Germline-derived CDR1 and CDR2 are LNHDA and SQIVND (reference sequence). The length of the CDR3 is 13 residues.

This clone was seen a single time. The chain joins TRBV6-6 to TRBJ1-1; D is unclear. Germline V gene sequence: CDR1 MNHNY, CDR2 SVGAGI (reference sequence). The CDR3 runs to 16 residues. Trimming stripped 1 base from V and 4 bases from J, with 16 bases between. The DNA for the CDR3 is TGTGCCAGCAGTTACTTGCCCGTGGGCGCGGGCACTGAAGCTTTCTTT. Translation gives CASSYLPVGAGTEAFF.

CDR3 residues: CASTGGLHYNEQFF. DNA for the CDR3: TGCGCCAGCACCGGAGGGCTCCATTACAATGAGCAGTTCTTC. V usage is TRBV23-1 and J usage is TRBJ2-1; maybe TRBD2 (6 bases). TRBV23-1 belongs to the ORF category, with a function that is uncertain. Trimming stripped 7 bases from V and 4 bases from J, with 14 bases between. The CDR3 has 14 residues.

The CDR3 sequence: CASSSGGPYEQYF. CDR3 in DNA: TGTGCCAGCAGCTCAGGGGGCCCGTACGAGCAGTACTTC. The J gene is TRBJ2-7, the V gene TRBV7-6; TRBD1 matches at 8 bases. The CDR3 has 13 amino acids. Germline V gene lookup returns CDR1 SGHVS and CDR2 FNYEAQ. The V gene end was trimmed by 4 bases and the J gene end by 4 bases; junction bases not matched to a gene: 3.

The rearrangement joins TRBV19 to TRBJ2-3, with a weak D call TRBD1 (6 bases). The CDR3 is 15 amino acids. Trimming removed 1 base from V and 2 bases from J, with 10 bases in between. Germline CDR1 reads LNHDA; CDR2 reads SQIVND (reference sequence). DNA for the CDR3: TGTGCCAGTAGTATAGTCGAGGGGGTCACAGATACGCAGTATTTT. Translating gives CASSIVEGVTDTQYF.

V usage is TRBV25-1 and J usage is TRBJ2-7; D not certain. The CDR3 sequence is 15 residues long. With 1 base removed from V and 6 bases from J, the gap between germline ends came to 16 bases. CDR1 and CDR2 from the germline V gene are MGHDK and SYGVNS. For the CDR3, the DNA is TGTGCCAGCAGTGAATTTGTAGCAGCTATTTCCGAGCAGTACTTC. The encoded protein is CASSEFVAAISEQYF.

The J gene is TRBJ2-7, the V gene TRBV4-1; D might be TRBD2 (5 bases). The V end was cut by 5 bases, the J end by 5 bases, with 10 bases between. Germline CDR1 MGHRA, CDR2 YSYEKL. The length of the CDR3 is 12 residues. CDR3 in amino acids: CASSARGDEQYF. The CDR3 DNA sequence: TGCGCCAGCAGCGCCCGGGGAGACGAGCAGTACTTC.

This chain uses TRBV5-1 with TRBJ1-4; 9 bases are shared with TRBD1. With 0 bases clipped from V and 11 bases from J, the junction kept 11 bases outside the gene matches. Germline V CDR1 and CDR2: SGHRS, YFSETQ. The CDR3 consists of 16 residues. The DNA for the CDR3 is TGCGCCAGCAGCTTGGTAGGGACAGGGTACGGAGTGAAACTGTTTTTT. As protein: CASSLVGTGYGVKLFF.

The J gene is TRBJ2-3, the V gene TRBV7-9; 10 nucleotides agree with TRBD2. CDR1 and CDR2 (germline): SEHNR, FQNEAQ (reference sequence). The length of the CDR3 is 16 residues. V shed 5 bases and J 2 bases; nucleotides not matched to a gene: 7. The CDR3: CASSLTSGVLTDTQYF. The CDR3 bases are TGTGCCAGCAGCCTAACTAGCGGGGTCCTCACAGATACGCAGTATTTT.

The rearrangement links TRBV9 to TRBJ2-3; 12 nucleotides align to TRBD2. The J segment lost 9 bases and the V segment lost 5 bases, leaving 7 bases of the junction unmatched. The germline CDR1 and CDR2 sequences are SGDLS and YYNGEE. The CDR3 contains 14 residues. CDR3 protein: CASRSSGGAGTQYF. The DNA of the CDR3 is TGTGCCAGCAGGTCTAGCGGGGGGGCCGGCACGCAGTATTTT.

The J gene is TRBJ1-4, the V gene TRBV27, with 7 bases that match TRBD1. With 3 bases clipped from V and 3 bases from J, the junction kept 10 bases outside the gene matches. Germline CDR1 reads MNHEY; CDR2 reads SMNVEV (reference sequence). This CDR3 is 17 amino acids long. CDR3 nucleotide sequence: TGTGCCAGCAGTTTCCTTTCCTCAGGGGGTTCTAATGAAAAACTGTTTTTT. It translates to CASSFLSSGGSNEKLFF.

The chain carries TRBV2 and TRBJ2-2; D gene uncertain. Trimming pared 6 bases from V and 1 base from J, leaving 6 bases between. Germline V CDR1 and CDR2: SNHLY, FYNNEI. The CDR3 has 13 amino acids. The CDR3 sequence is CASSDQNTGELFF. Here the CDR3 DNA reads TGTGCCAGCAGCGATCAGAACACCGGGGAGCTGTTTTTT.

The chain carries TRBV9 and TRBJ1-2; 9 nucleotides align to TRBD1. The CDR3 extends over 15 amino acids. V was clipped by 0 bases and J by 4 bases; unmatched bases: 4. CDR1 SGDLS and CDR2 YYNGEE come from the germline V gene. The CDR3 DNA is TGTGCCAGCAGCGTAGACGGACAGGGGATCTATGGCTACACCTTC. Protein sequence: CASSVDGQGIYGYTF.

V and J are TRBV4-1 and TRBJ1-5; D is ambiguous. The CDR3 length is 15 residues. Trimming removed 0 bases from V and 9 bases from J, with 15 bases in between. Germline CDR1 is MGHRA and CDR2 is YSYEKL. CDR3 loop: CASSQEGSSIRPQHF. The CDR3 DNA is TGCGCCAGCAGCCAAGAGGGGTCCTCCATACGGCCCCAGCATTTT.